This T cell receptor (beta chain) was observed in a study of CD8 T cells in ankylosing spondylitis. Overall study results and limits: Disease-linked clones were CD8+ and relatively rare in peripheral blood.

The germline V and J ends were trimmed by 4 bases and 3 bases, with 8 bases remaining between them. This CDR3 region has 13 residues. In this sample, this clonotype turned up many times. Its antigen is not known. One entry per CDR3 protein, called by TCRdb with MiXCR from the 5' RACE reads. The table shows some 130,000 distinct CDR3 sequences, with around 6.6% occurring only once. V and J are TRBV12-3 or TRBV12-4 and TRBJ2-3; a possible D gene is TRBD1 (5 bases). The receptor comes from a female donor with ankylosing spondylitis or in good health (not recorded which). The sample comprised blood, either unsorted or a sorted T cell fraction (not recorded which). CDR3 residues: CASSSRQTDTQYF. The CDR3, as DNA: TGTGCCAGCAGTTCCCGACAGACAGATACGCAGTATTTT.